This T cell receptor (beta chain) was identified in a study of blood T cells in healthy people across ages (dated by TCRdb to about 2015). As for the study more broadly: In model experiments, roughly one uniquely barcoded TCR beta cDNA molecule per two T cells was captured by template switching. Two additional independent replicas of 1 million unique cDNA reads from the same blood draw were analyzed for two donors (one aged 18 to 30 and one aged 80 or older). To track age-related changes in TCR beta repertoire diversity, the study relied on deep sequencing normalized with unique cDNA molecular identifiers. To avoid experimental bias, donors of different ages were randomly spread across the sequencing lanes. Donors were grouped into four age groups: young (average roughly 17 years), middle-aged (39), aged (62) and long-lived (approximately 78).

What the research found in general, with its limitations: Because donor CMV infection status was unknown, age-related changes in expanded clonotypes were potentially confounded. As age increased, observed TCR beta diversity per million T cells dropped in a roughly linear way, and a significant reduction was already evident by age around 41. Estimates of total diversity based on one million sequenced T cells were regarded as lower bounds and as underestimates. Compared with the aged group, the long-lived group had more naive CD4+ T cells, fewer expanded clones and increased TCR diversity, a pattern suggesting age selection. A strong correlation was found between observed TCR beta diversity and the percentage of naive T cells measured by flow cytometry. Conclusive comparison of naive and antigen-experienced compartments was prevented by the profiling of bulk unsorted PBMCs.

Systemically healthy Caucasian individuals from Russia, 35 to 50 in total and aged about 6 to 95 years, were included as donors. Approximately 9.3 milliliters of peripheral blood were drawn from each donor into EDTA-treated Vacutainer tubes. Ficoll-Paque density-gradient centrifugation was used to isolate PBMCs, with at least 6.5 million obtained per sample. Trizol reagent was used to extract total RNA from the PBMCs, yielding at least 5 micrograms per sample. The percentages of naive CD45RAhigh/CD27high T cells were determined by flow cytometry on a PBMC aliquot from every donor. On this clonotype itself: Its antigen is not yet known. No much larger clone is present one base from it, and per-base qualities are unavailable.

Receptor libraries were prepared by 5' RACE. TCRdb records Illumina HiSeq 2500 as the sequencer. A second about 7 to 12 cycle PCR used a sample-barcoded 5' primer and a J-beta primer mix. Each TCR beta cDNA molecule received a unique molecular identifier from a template-switch 5' adaptor carrying 12 random nucleotides. At least 2.5 million CDR3-containing paired-end reads were obtained from each sample. First-strand cDNA was synthesized from all RNA with the Mint cDNA synthesis kit, primed by a TRBC-specific oligonucleotide. Following uracil-DNA glycosylase treatment, a first 18-cycle PCR with universal primers M1SS and BC2_uni_R was performed on all cDNA. The published analysis was carried out like this. Normalization of each sample was performed by random selection of 1 million high-quality reads, each carrying a distinct molecular identifier. Instead of being binned into consensus sequences, reads with shared molecular identifiers were discarded. MiTCR, set to a Q25 quality threshold and the strictest error-elimination algorithm, was used for CDR3 identification, clonotype clustering and error correction. Lower-bound total TCR beta diversity was estimated with a nonparametric unseen species model using Euler transformation. TCRdb ran its own pipeline on the public reads, namely fastp trimming at Q25 and MiXCR clone calling, and kept in-frame beta chains. All rows with the same CDR3 protein become a single entry with the most common DNA and genes. TCRdb, not the authors, supplied the V and J calls. Present in this sample are 1.5 million or so distinct CDR3 sequences, approximately 42% of which were seen just once. The ten largest clones represent less than 5% of the sample.

Taken from cysteine to phenylalanine, the CDR3 has 16 residues. CDR3 DNA is the only sequence kept; it has 48 bases, read in frame from the first base. The V and J ends are trimmed by 5 bases and 8 bases, leaving 24 bases between them. CDR1 and CDR2 (MNHEY, SMNVEV) derive from the germline V gene (reference sequence). In this chain, TRBV27 is recombined with TRBJ1-2; the D gene cannot be resolved reliably. This TCR was sampled from a woman aged 18-30 years in good health. Sequenced input: blood. The sequenced DNA: TGTGCCAGCAGTAGAGGACCCGGGCTACCCTCTGGGGGCTACACCTTC. Its protein is CASSRGPGLPSGGYTF.